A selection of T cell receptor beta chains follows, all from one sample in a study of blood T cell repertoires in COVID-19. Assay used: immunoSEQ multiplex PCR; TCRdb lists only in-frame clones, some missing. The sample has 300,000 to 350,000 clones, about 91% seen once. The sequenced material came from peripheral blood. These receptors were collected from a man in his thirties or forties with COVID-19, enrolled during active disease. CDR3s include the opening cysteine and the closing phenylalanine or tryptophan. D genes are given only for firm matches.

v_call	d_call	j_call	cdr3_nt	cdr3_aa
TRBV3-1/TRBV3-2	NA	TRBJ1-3	TGTGCCAGCAGCCAACCAGGGGTTTACGCTAGAGGGGACACCATATATTTT	CASSQPGVYARGDTIYF
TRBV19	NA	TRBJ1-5	TGTGCCAGTAGTATAGTAGGAGGTGGGGGGGTCCCTCTGCATTTT	CASSIVGGGGVPLHF
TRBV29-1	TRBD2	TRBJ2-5	TGCAGCGTTGAACATCGGCTAGCGGGAGGTGGGGAGACCCAGTACTTC	CSVEHRLAGGGETQYF
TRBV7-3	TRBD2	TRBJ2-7	TGTGCCAGCAGCTTCAGGGAGGGTGAGCAGTACTTC	CASSFREGEQYF
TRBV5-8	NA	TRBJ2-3	TGTGCCAGCAGCTTGGAGTTGGGGGGGCTAGACACAGATACGCAGTATTTT	CASSLELGGLDTDTQYF
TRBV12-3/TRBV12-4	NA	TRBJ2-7	TGTGCCAGCACCTCTGACAGGTCAGGGGAGCAGTACTTC	CASTSDRSGEQYF
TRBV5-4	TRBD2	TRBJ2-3	TGTGCCAGCAGCTTGGGGACTAGCGGGGAGGGAGATACGCAGTATTTT	CASSLGTSGEGDTQYF
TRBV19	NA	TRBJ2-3	TGTGCCAGTAGTATCCCCCGAAGCCACAGATTAACAGATACGCAGTATTTT	CASSIPRSHRLTDTQYF
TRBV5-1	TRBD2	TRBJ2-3	TGCGCCAGCAGCTTCGCGTTAGCGGGAGTCACAGATACGCAGTATTTT	CASSFALAGVTDTQYF
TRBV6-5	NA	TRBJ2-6	TGTGCCAGCAGACAGGACTCTGGGGCCAACGTCCTGACTTTC	CASRQDSGANVLTF
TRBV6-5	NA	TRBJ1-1	TGTGCCAGCAGTCGCCACATGGGAGGGGACACTGAAGCTTTCTTT	CASSRHMGGDTEAFF
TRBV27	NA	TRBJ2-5	TGTGCCAGCAGTTCAGGGAGGCAAAGCACAAAAGAGACCCAGTACTTC	CASSSGRQSTKETQYF
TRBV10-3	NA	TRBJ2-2	TGTGCCATCGGTCCAGGGAACACCGGGGAGCTGTTTTTT	CAIGPGNTGELFF
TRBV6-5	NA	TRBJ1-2	TGTGCCAGCAGTTACAACCCCCGGGGGTCGAACTATGGCTACACCTTC	CASSYNPRGSNYGYTF
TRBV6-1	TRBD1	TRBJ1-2	TGTGCCAGCAGTGAAGTCGGCGGCAGGGGGCTAGGCTACACCTTC	CASSEVGGRGLGYTF
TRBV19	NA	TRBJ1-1	TGTGCCAGTAGTATGCAGGAGAACACTGAAGCTTTCTTT	CASSMQENTEAFF